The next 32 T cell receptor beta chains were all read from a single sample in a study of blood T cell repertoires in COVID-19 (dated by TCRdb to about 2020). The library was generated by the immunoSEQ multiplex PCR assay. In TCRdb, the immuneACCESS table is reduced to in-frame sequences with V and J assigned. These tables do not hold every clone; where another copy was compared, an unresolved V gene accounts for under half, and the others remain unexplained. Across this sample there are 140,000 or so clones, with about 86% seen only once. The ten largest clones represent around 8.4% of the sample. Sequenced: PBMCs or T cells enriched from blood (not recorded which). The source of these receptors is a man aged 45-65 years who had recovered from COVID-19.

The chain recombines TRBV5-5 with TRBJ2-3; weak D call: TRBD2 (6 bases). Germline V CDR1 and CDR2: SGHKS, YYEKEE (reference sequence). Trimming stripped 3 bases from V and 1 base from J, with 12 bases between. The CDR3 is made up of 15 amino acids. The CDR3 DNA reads TGTGCCAGCAGCTGGGACTTCTTGGGCACAGATACGCAGTATTTT. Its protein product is CASSWDFLGTDTQYF.

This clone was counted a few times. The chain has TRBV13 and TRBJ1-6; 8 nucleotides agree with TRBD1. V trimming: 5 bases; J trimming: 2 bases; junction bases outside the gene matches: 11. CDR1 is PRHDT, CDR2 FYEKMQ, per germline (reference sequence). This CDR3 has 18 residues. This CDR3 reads CASSRIRDRSTYNSPLHF. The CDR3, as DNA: TGTGCCAGCAGCCGGATCCGGGACAGGAGTACCTATAATTCACCCCTCCACTTT.

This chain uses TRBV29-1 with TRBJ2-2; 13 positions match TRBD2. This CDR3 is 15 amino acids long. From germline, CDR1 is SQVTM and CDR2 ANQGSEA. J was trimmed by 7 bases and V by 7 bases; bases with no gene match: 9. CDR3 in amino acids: CSEKLAGGPDGELFF. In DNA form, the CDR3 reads TGCAGCGAGAAACTAGCGGGGGGGCCTGACGGGGAGCTGTTTTTT.

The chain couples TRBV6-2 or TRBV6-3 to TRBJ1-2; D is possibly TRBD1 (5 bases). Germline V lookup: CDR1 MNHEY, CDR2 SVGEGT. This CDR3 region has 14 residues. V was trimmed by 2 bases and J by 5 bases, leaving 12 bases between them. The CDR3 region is CASSYGQGEYGYTF. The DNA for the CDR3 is TGTGCCAGCAGTTACGGGCAGGGTGAATATGGCTACACCTTC.

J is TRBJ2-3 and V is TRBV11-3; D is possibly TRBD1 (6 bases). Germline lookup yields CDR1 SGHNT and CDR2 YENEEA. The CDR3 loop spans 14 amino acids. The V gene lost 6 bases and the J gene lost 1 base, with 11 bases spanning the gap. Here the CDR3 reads CASSSRGGTDTQYF. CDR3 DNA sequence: TGTGCCAGCAGTTCCAGGGGAGGCACAGATACGCAGTATTTT.

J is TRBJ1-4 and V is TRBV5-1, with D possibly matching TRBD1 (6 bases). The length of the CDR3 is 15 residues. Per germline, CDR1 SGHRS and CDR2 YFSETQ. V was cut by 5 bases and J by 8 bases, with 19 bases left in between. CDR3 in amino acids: CASSKQQGLEEKLFF. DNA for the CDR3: TGCGCCAGCAGTAAACAACAGGGTTTGGAGGAAAAACTGTTTTTT.

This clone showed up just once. CDR3 sequence: CATVDGGGGNTIYF. The DNA for the CDR3 is TGCGCCACCGTTGACGGGGGTGGGGGAAACACCATATATTTT. This chain uses TRBV10-1 with TRBJ1-3; possible D gene TRBD1, 5 bases. The V gene lost 10 bases and the J gene lost 4 bases, with 17 bases spanning the gap. The germline V gene has CDR1 WNHNN and CDR2 SYGVQD (reference sequence). This CDR3 has 14 residues.

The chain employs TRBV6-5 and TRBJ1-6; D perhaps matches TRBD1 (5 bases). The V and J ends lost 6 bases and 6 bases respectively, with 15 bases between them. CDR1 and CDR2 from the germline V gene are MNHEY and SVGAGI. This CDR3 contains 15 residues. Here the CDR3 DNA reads TGTGCCAGCAGCCCCGCTAGGGGTGGTAATTCACCCCTCCACTTT. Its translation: CASSPARGGNSPLHF.

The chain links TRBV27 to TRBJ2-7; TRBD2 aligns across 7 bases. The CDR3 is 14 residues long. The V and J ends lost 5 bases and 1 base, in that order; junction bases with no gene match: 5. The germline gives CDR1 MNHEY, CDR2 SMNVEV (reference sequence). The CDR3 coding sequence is TGTGCCAGCAGTCCAGCTAGCGGATCCTACGAGCAGTACTTC. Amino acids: CASSPASGSYEQYF.

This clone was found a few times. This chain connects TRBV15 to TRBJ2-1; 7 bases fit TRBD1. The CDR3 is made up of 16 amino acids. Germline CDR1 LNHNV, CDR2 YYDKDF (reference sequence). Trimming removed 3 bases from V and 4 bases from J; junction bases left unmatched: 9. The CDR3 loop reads CATSRPGQTPYNEQFF. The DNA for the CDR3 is TGTGCCACCAGCAGGCCGGGACAGACGCCATACAATGAGCAGTTCTTC.

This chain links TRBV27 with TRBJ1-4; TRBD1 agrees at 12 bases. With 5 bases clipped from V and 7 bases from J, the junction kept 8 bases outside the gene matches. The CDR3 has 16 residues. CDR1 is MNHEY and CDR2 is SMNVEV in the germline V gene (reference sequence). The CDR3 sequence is CASSPGTGGHGEKLFF. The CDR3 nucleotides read TGTGCCAGCAGTCCTGGGACAGGGGGCCATGGTGAAAAACTGTTTTTT.

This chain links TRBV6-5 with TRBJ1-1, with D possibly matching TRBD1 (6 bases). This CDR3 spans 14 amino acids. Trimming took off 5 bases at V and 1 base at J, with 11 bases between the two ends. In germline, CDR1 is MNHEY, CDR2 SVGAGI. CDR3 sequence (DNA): TGTGCCAGCAGTCTTCCGGGACAGAACACTGAAGCTTTCTTT. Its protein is CASSLPGQNTEAFF.

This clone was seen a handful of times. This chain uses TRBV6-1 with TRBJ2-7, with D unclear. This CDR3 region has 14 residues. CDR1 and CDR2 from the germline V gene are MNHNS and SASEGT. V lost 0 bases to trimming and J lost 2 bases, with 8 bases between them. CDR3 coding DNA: TGTGCCAGCAGTGAAGCCGGGTACCCCTACGAGCAGTACTTC. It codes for CASSEAGYPYEQYF.

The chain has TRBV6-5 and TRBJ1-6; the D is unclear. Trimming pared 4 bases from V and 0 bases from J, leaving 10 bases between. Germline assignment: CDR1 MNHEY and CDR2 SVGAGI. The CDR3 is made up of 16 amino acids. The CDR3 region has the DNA TGTGCCAGCAGTTCGGGAGTAAGCTCCTATAATTCACCCCTCCACTTT. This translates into CASSSGVSSYNSPLHF.

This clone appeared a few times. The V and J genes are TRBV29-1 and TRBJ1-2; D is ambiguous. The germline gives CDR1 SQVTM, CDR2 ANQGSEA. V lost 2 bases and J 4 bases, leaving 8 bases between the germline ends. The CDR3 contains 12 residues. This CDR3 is CSVEFGVYGYTF. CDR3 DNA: TGCAGCGTTGAATTTGGAGTCTATGGCTACACCTTC.

The CDR3 coding sequence is TGTGCCAGCAGGACTAGCGGGGCCGCTAGCACAGATACGCAGTATTTT. The encoded protein is CASRTSGAASTDTQYF. V gene TRBV2 combines with J gene TRBJ2-3, with 11 bases that match TRBD2. The CDR3 spans 16 residues. Germline CDR1 reads SNHLY; CDR2 reads FYNNEI. With 6 bases clipped from V and 0 bases from J, the junction kept 5 bases outside the gene matches.

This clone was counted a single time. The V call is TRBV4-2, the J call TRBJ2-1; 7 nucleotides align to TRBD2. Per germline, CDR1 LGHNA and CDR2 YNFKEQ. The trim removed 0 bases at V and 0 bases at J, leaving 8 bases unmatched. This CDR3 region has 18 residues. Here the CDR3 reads CASSQDPSSGSSYNEQFF. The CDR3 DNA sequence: TGTGCCAGCAGCCAAGATCCGTCTAGCGGTAGCTCCTACAATGAGCAGTTCTTC.

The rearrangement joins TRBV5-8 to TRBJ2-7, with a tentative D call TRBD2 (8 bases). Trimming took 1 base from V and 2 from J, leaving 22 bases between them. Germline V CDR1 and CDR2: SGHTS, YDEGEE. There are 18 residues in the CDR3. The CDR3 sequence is CASSLNRGAGVTAYEQYF. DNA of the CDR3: TGTGCCAGCAGCTTGAACAGGGGAGCGGGGGTTACTGCCTACGAGCAGTACTTC.

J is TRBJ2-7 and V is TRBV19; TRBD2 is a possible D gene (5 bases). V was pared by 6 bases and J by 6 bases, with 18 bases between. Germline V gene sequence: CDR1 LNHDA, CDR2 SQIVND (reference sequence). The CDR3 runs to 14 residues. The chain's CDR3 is CASSIRGLGGEQYF. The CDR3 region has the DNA TGTGCCAGTAGCATACGAGGACTGGGTGGCGAGCAGTACTTC.

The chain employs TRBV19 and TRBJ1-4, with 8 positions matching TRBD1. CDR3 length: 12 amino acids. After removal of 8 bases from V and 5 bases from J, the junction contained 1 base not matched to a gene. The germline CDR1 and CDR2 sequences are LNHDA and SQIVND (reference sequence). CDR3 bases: TGTGCCAGTCGACAGGGGAATGAAAAACTGTTTTTT. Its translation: CASRQGNEKLFF.

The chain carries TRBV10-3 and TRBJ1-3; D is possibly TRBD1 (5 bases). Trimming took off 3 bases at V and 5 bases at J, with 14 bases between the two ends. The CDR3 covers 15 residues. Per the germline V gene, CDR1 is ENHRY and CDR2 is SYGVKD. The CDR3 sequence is CAISDPEAGRNTIYF. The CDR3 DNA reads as TGTGCCATCAGTGACCCTGAGGCGGGACGAAACACCATATATTTT.

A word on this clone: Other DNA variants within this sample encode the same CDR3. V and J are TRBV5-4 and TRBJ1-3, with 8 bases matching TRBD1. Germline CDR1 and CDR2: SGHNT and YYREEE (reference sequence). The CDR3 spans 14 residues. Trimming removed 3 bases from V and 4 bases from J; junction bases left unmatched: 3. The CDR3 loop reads CASSSTGAGNTIYF. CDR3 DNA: TGTGCCAGCAGCTCGACAGGGGCGGGAAACACCATATATTTT.

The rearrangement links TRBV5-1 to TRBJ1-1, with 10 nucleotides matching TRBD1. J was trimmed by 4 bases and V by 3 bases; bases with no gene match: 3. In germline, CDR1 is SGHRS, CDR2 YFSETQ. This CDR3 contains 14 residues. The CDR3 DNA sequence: TGCGCCAGCAGCTCGTGGACAGGGGGCACTGAAGCTTTCTTT. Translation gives CASSSWTGGTEAFF.

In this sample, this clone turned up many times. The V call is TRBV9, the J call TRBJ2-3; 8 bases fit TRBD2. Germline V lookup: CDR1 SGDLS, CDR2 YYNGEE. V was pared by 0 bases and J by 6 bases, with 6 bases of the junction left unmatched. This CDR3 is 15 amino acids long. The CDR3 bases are TGTGCCAGCAGCGTAGCTGTTGGGACTAGTGATACGCAGTATTTT. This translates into CASSVAVGTSDTQYF.

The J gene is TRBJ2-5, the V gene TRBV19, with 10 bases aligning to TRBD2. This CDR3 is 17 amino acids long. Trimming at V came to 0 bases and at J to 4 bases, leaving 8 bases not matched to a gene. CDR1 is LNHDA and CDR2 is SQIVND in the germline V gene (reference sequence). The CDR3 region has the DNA TGTGCCAGTAGTATAGATTCCGTAGCGGGGGGCCGAGAGACCCAGTACTTC. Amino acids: CASSIDSVAGGRETQYF.

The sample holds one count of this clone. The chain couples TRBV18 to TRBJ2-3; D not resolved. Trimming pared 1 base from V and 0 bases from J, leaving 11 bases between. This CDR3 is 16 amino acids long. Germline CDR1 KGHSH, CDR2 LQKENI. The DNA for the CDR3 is TGTGCCAGCTCACCACTGTCGGGTACTAGCACAGATACGCAGTATTTT. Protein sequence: CASSPLSGTSTDTQYF.

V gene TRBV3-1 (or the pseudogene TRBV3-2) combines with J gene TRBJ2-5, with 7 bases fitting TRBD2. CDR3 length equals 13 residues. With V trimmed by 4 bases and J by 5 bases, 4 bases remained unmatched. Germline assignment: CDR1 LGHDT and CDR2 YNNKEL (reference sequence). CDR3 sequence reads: CASSRGLQETQYF. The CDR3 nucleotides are TGTGCCAGCAGCCGGGGACTACAGGAGACCCAGTACTTC.

This CDR3 reads CASSSMQGVVDYEQYF. As DNA, the CDR3 is TGTGCCAGCAGCTCAATGCAGGGCGTTGTAGACTACGAGCAGTACTTC. The J gene is TRBJ2-7, the V gene TRBV14, with D possibly TRBD1 on 5 matching bases. Trimming took 5 bases from V and 3 from J, leaving 20 bases between them. CDR1 SGHDN and CDR2 FVKESK come from the germline V gene. This CDR3 has 16 residues.

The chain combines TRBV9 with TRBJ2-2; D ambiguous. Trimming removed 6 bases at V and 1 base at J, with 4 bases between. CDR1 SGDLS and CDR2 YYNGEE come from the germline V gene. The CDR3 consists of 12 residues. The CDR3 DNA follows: TGTGCCAGCACCGGGAACACCGGGGAGCTGTTTTTT. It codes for CASTGNTGELFF.

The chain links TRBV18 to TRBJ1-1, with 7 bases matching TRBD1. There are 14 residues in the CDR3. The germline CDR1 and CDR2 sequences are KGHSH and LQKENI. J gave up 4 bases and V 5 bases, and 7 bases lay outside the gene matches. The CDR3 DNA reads TGTGCCAGCTCAGCAGGGGGTAAAGGCACTGAAGCTTTCTTT. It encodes CASSAGGKGTEAFF.

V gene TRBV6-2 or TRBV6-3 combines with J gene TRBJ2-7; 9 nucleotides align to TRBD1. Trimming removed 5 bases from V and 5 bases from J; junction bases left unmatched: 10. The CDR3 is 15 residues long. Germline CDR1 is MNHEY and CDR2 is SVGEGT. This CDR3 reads CASSHGTGRPNEQYF. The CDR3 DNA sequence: TGTGCCAGCAGTCATGGGACAGGGCGCCCTAACGAGCAGTACTTC.

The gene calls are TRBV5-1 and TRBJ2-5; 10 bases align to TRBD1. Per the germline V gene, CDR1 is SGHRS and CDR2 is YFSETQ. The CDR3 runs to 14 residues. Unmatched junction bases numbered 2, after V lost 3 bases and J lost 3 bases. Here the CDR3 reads CASSSGQGKETQYF. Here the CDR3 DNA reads TGCGCCAGCAGCTCGGGACAGGGGAAAGAGACCCAGTACTTC. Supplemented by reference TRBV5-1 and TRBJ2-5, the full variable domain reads KAGVTQTPRYLIKTRGQQVTLSCSPISGHRSVSWYQQTPGQGLQFLFEYFSETQRNKGNFPGRFSGRQFSNSRSEMNVSTLELGDSALYLCASSSGQGKETQYFGPGTRLLVL.